The 28 T cell receptor beta chains listed next were all sequenced from one sample in a study of shared clonotypes between healthy human individuals. The table came from immunoSEQ multiplex PCR; TCRdb's copy has only in-frame clones and leaves some out. The data contain around 500,000 clones, 81% of them singletons. Sequenced sample: PBMCs. These receptors were obtained from a woman in her forties in good health. Some clones in this sample may be carry-over from other donors' samples.

A single count supports this clone. The chain uses TRBV28 and TRBJ1-4; TRBD1 aligns across 9 bases. Per the germline V gene, CDR1 is MDHEN and CDR2 is SYDVKM. The CDR3 extends over 15 amino acids. Trimming removed 4 bases from V and 3 bases from J; junction bases left unmatched: 3. The CDR3 spells CASSSRDRANEKLFF. The CDR3 nucleotides read TGTGCCAGCAGTTCCCGGGACAGGGCTAATGAAAAACTGTTTTTT. Filled out from reference TRBV28 and TRBJ1-4, the complete variable domain reads DVKVTQSSRYLVKRTGEKVFLECVQDMDHENMFWYRQDPGLGLRLIYFSYDVKMKEKGDIPEGYSVSREKKERFSLILESASTNQTSMYLCASSSRDRANEKLFFGSGTQLSVL.

As for this clone: A single base separates this from a much larger clone, so it may be a read error. This chain links TRBV7-6 with TRBJ2-5, with 9 bases that match TRBD1. Germline trimming cut 5 bases from V and 7 bases from J; bases unmatched to any gene: 14. The CDR3 totals 16 residues. In germline, CDR1 is SGHVS, CDR2 FNYEAQ. The CDR3 DNA is TGTGCCAGCAGCCAACGGACAGGGGAGGGAGATCGGACCCAGTACTTC. It translates to CASSQRTGEGDRTQYF.

As to this clone: This sequence is one base from a far larger clone and is likely a read error. The chain carries TRBV6-5 and TRBJ2-7, with D possibly being TRBD2 (7 bases). The CDR3 sequence is 14 residues long. Germline V CDR1 and CDR2: MNHEY, SVGAGI. The ends were cut back, 5 bases at V and 6 bases at J, with 17 bases in the middle. Here the CDR3 reads CASSIQRDNPEQYV. In nucleotides, the CDR3 is TGTGCCAGCAGTATTCAGCGGGACAACCCCGAGCAGTACGTC.

V is TRBV7-9 and J is TRBJ2-5; D ambiguous. The V end lost 2 bases, the J end lost 5 bases, and 3 bases lay between the germline ends. The length of the CDR3 is 11 residues. Germline CDR1 and CDR2: SEHNR and FQNEAQ (reference sequence). CDR3 nucleotides: TGTGCCAGCAGCTTAAGCGAGACCCAGTACTTC. Translated: CASSLSETQYF.

The V call is TRBV7-2, the J call TRBJ2-1; D uncertain. This CDR3 has 13 residues. Trimming stripped 3 bases from V and 6 bases from J, with 9 bases between. The V gene's germline CDR1 is SGHTA and CDR2 FQGNSA. CDR3 nucleotides: TGTGCCAGCAGCTTCGCGAGTGGCAATGAGCAGTTCTTC. It is translated as CASSFASGNEQFF.

With respect to this clone: Given a far larger clone just one base away, this is likely a sequencing read error. Other DNA sequences in the same sample also yield this CDR3. In DNA, the CDR3 is TGTGCCTGGAGCCTGGGACAGAAAAAGAACACTGAAGCTTTCTTT. Its translation: CAWSLGQKKNTEAFF. This chain uses TRBV30 with TRBJ1-1; 7 bases align to TRBD1. The germline gives CDR1 GTSNPN, CDR2 SVGIG (reference sequence). The V segment lost 3 bases and the J segment 1 base; nucleotides outside the gene matches: 8. The CDR3 consists of 15 residues.

Details on this clone: With a far larger clone one base away, a read error is the likely cause. This sequence joins TRBV5-4 and TRBJ2-7; 9 bases match TRBD2. The length of the CDR3 is 16 residues. The germline CDR1 and CDR2 sequences are SGHNT and YYREEE (reference sequence). Trimming took 3 bases from V and 7 from J; bases not matched to a gene: 14. As DNA, the CDR3 is TGTGCCAGCAGCTCAGCAATAGCGGGAGCAATGGCGGAGCAGTACTTC. This translates into CASSSAIAGAMAEQYF.

This chain connects TRBV7-9 to TRBJ2-3; D not certain. The germline V gene has CDR1 SEHNR and CDR2 FQNEAQ (reference sequence). This CDR3 region has 12 residues. V was shortened by 1 base and J by 7 bases, with 6 bases between the two germline ends. CDR3 loop: CASSLESNTQYF. The CDR3 DNA sequence: TGTGCCAGCAGCTTAGAAAGCAATACGCAGTATTTT.

This clone was found once. The chain uses TRBV29-1 and TRBJ2-3; a possible D gene is TRBD2 (6 bases). The CDR3 extends over 14 amino acids. V lost 6 bases and J 0 bases, leaving 13 bases between the germline ends. Germline V lookup: CDR1 SQVTM, CDR2 ANQGSEA. CDR3 sequence reads: CSVGGPGSTDTQYF. In nucleotides, the CDR3 is TGCAGCGTGGGGGGTCCAGGAAGCACAGATACGCAGTATTTT.

Remarks on this clone: This is likely an artifact of a read error, given a far larger clone one base away. Additional DNA sequences in this sample encode the identical CDR3. The chain links TRBV2 to TRBJ2-7; D ambiguous. Germline V CDR1 and CDR2: SNHLY, FYNNEI. The CDR3 spans 13 residues. This chain's CDR3 is CASSDVFSYEQYF. The CDR3 DNA reads as TGCGCCAGCAGTGACGTGTTCTCCTACGAGCAGTACTTC.

The V gene is TRBV19, the J gene TRBJ2-1; TRBD1 might be the D (6 bases). The CDR3 loop spans 11 amino acids. V lost 7 bases, J lost 7 bases, and 8 bases lay in between. Germline V lookup: CDR1 LNHDA, CDR2 SQIVND (reference sequence). In DNA, the CDR3 is TGTGCCAGTAAGGGGGTGAATGAGCAGTTCTTC. Amino acids: CASKGVNEQFF. The full variable domain, completed using reference TRBV19 and TRBJ2-1, is DGGITQSPKYLFRKEGQNVTLSCEQNLNHDAMYWYRQDPGQGLRLIYYSQIVNDFQKGDIAEGYSVSREKKESFPLTVTSAQKNPTAFYLCASKGVNEQFFGPGTRLTVL.

The chain joins TRBV10-3 to TRBJ2-7; 8 nucleotides agree with TRBD1. Germline V gives CDR1 ENHRY, CDR2 SYGVKD. V shed 6 bases and J 7 bases; nucleotides not matched to a gene: 8. The CDR3 is made up of 13 amino acids. CDR3 protein: CAISRTGLREQYF. DNA for the CDR3: TGTGCCATCAGCCGGACAGGGCTCAGGGAGCAGTACTTC.

The chain links TRBV5-1 to TRBJ2-1, with 12 bases identical to TRBD2. Unmatched junction bases numbered 10, after V lost 0 bases and J lost 9 bases. Looked up from germline, CDR1 is SGHRS and CDR2 is YFSETQ. The length of the CDR3 is 17 residues. The CDR3 is CASSLAGLAGGPGEQFF. The CDR3 coding sequence is TGCGCCAGCAGCTTGGCCGGCCTAGCGGGAGGGCCGGGTGAGCAGTTCTTC.

The chain carries TRBV11-2 and TRBJ2-5, with 9 bases aligning to TRBD2. The CDR3 is made up of 16 amino acids. Per the germline V gene, CDR1 is SGHAT and CDR2 is FQNNGV. V gave up 3 bases and J gave up 5 bases; unmatched junction bases: 10. CDR3 nucleotides: TGTGCCAGCAGCTTGACATACAGCGGGAGGATGGAGACCCAGTACTTC. Translated, it gives CASSLTYSGRMETQYF.

This clone was detected only a few times. With a far larger clone one base away, a read error is the likely cause. The V call is TRBV9, the J call TRBJ2-1, with D tentatively TRBD1 (7 bases). Germline lookup yields CDR1 SGDLS and CDR2 YYNGEE. This CDR3 comprises 15 residues. The CDR3 nucleotides read TGTGCCGGCAGCGTAGGGGGCGGGATCTACAATGAGCAGTTCTTC. Residues: CAGSVGGGIYNEQFF.

The chain is built from TRBV6-1 and TRBJ2-3; 7 positions agree with TRBD2. This CDR3 contains 14 residues. V was clipped by 2 bases and J by 8 bases; unmatched bases: 7. Germline CDR1 reads MNHNS; CDR2 reads SASEGT. The CDR3 here is CASSERRESVTQYF. The CDR3 DNA sequence: TGTGCCAGCAGTGAAAGGCGGGAGAGCGTTACGCAGTATTTT.

J is TRBJ2-5 and V is TRBV29-1; 8 positions agree with TRBD2. V trimming: 1 base; J trimming: 4 bases; junction bases outside the gene matches: 8. This CDR3 region has 15 residues. From germline, CDR1 is SQVTM and CDR2 ANQGSEA. This chain's CDR3 is CSVEGARGGRETQYF. The CDR3 nucleotides are TGCAGCGTTGAAGGGGCCCGCGGGGGGAGAGAGACCCAGTACTTC.

About this clone itself: With only one base between it and a far larger clone, this is likely a read error. The V call is TRBV4-2, the J call TRBJ2-5; 9 nucleotides line up with TRBD1. J lost 5 bases, V lost 2 bases, and 3 bases had no gene match. Per germline, CDR1 LGHNA and CDR2 YNFKEQ. The CDR3 totals 14 residues. The CDR3 region is CASSQWDRDETQYF. DNA of the CDR3: TGTGCCAGCAGCCAATGGGACAGGGATGAGACCCAGTACTTC.

V and J are TRBV4-3 and TRBJ2-7; D may be TRBD1 or TRBD2 (5 bases each). Germline-derived CDR1 and CDR2 are LGHNA and YSLEER. Deletions cut 4 bases from V and 4 bases from J, with 20 bases between. The CDR3 is 16 residues long. CDR3 nucleotides: TGCGCCAGCAGCCGCGGAACTCGGGACGGTGAATACGAGCAGTACTTC. Translation gives CASSRGTRDGEYEQYF.

About this clone itself: With only one base between it and a far larger clone, this is likely a read error. This chain joins TRBV10-2 and TRBJ1-2, with 10 bases lining up with TRBD1. This CDR3 is 15 amino acids long. Germline V gene sequence: CDR1 WSHSY, CDR2 SAAADI. CDR3 amino acids: CVSSEGQGLSRLYTF. The CDR3 nucleotides read TGCGTCAGCAGTGAGGGACAGGGGTTATCCAGACTCTACACCTTC.

V usage is TRBV9 and J usage is TRBJ1-2; 7 nucleotides line up with TRBD1. V lost 4 bases to trimming and J lost 0 bases; unmatched junction nucleotides: 6. The CDR3 extends over 15 amino acids. Germline lookup yields CDR1 SGDLS and CDR2 YYNGEE. The DNA for the CDR3 is TGTGCCAGCAGCCCTAGGGACAGAGCTAACTATGGCTACACCTTC. Protein product: CASSPRDRANYGYTF.

The V and J genes are TRBV30 and TRBJ2-2; the match to TRBD2 covers 10 bases. CDR1 is GTSNPN, CDR2 SVGIG, per germline (reference sequence). The trim removed 3 bases at V and 7 bases at J, leaving 11 bases unmatched. This CDR3 has 16 residues. Here the CDR3 reads CAWSPPGTSAHGELFF. CDR3 coding DNA: TGTGCCTGGAGCCCACCCGGGACTAGCGCGCACGGGGAGCTGTTTTTT.

The V call is TRBV5-1, the J call TRBJ2-5; D may be TRBD1 (7 bases). The CDR3 consists of 14 residues. From germline, CDR1 is SGHRS and CDR2 YFSETQ. V shed 4 bases and J shed 1 base, with 11 bases lying between them. The CDR3 DNA follows: TGCGCCAGCAGCACCAGGGGGGCCCAAGAGACCCAGTACTTC. Protein sequence: CASSTRGAQETQYF.

Of note for this clone: This likely traces to a read error, being one base from a far larger clone. The chain combines TRBV7-8 with TRBJ1-1, with unresolved D. This CDR3 has 14 residues. Between the trimmed V and J ends, which lost 5 bases and 1 base, there was a span of 11 bases. The V gene's germline CDR1 is SGHVS and CDR2 FQNEAQ. As DNA, the CDR3 is TGTGCCAGCAGCCGATGGGTGGAGAACACTGAAGCTTTCTTT. Its translation: CASSRWVENTEAFF.

The V call is TRBV28, the J call TRBJ2-3, with D possibly matching TRBD2 (6 bases). Germline CDR1 MDHEN, CDR2 SYDVKM. The CDR3 is 16 amino acids. Trimming removed 6 bases from V and 2 bases from J, with 18 bases in between. The CDR3 protein is CASSQTSTTYTDTQYF. In DNA, the CDR3 is TGTGCCAGCAGCCAGACTAGTACGACATACACAGATACGCAGTATTTT.

Here the CDR3 DNA reads TGCGCCAGCAGCCCAACAGGGCGTAACTATGGCTACACCTTC. It encodes CASSPTGRNYGYTF. This chain joins TRBV10-2 and TRBJ1-2, with a possible D match to TRBD1 (6 bases). Between the trimmed V and J ends, which lost 6 bases and 1 base, there was a span of 12 bases. Germline V lookup: CDR1 WSHSY, CDR2 SAAADI. This CDR3 has 14 residues.

The rearrangement links TRBV5-6 to TRBJ2-3; tentatively, D is TRBD2 (6 bases). Trimming stripped 2 bases from V and 2 bases from J, with 18 bases between. CDR3 length: 17 amino acids. Looked up from germline, CDR1 is SGHDT and CDR2 is YYEEEE. The CDR3 coding sequence is TGTGCCAGCAGCTTAAAATCATCCCAGCGGGCCACAGATACGCAGTATTTT. Translation: CASSLKSSQRATDTQYF.

This clone was detected only a few times. A read error is likely here: a far larger clone is one base away. The sample contains more than one DNA sequence encoding this CDR3. J is TRBJ2-3 and V is TRBV4-1; D is ambiguous. The CDR3 spans 14 residues. CDR1 and CDR2 (germline): MGHRA, YSYEKL. The CDR3 region is CASSQPDSTDTQYF. CDR3 DNA: TGCGCTAGCAGCCAACCGGACAGCACAGATACGCAGTATTTT.